These T cell receptor beta chains were read from a single sample in a study of blood T cell repertoires in COVID-19. Clones were sequenced by immunoSEQ multiplex PCR, and TCRdb holds only the in-frame ones, with some missing. The sample carries just over 250,000 clones, 88% recorded once. The sequencing sample was made of peripheral blood. The receptors originated from a woman in her 70s with COVID-19, enrolled during active disease. Each CDR3 is given without its conserved first and last residue.

>TRBV19|TRBJ1-5
ASRAKSYGQPQH
>TRBV5-1|TRBJ1-4
ASSAGQVEEKLF
>TRBV5-1|TRBJ2-2
ASSHLAGRSTGELF
>TRBV7-9|TRBJ1-1
ASSLADRDHTEAF
>TRBV2|TRBJ2-2
ASTGRGQGTGELF
>TRBV9|TRBJ1-6
ASARQGHSPLH
>TRBV19|TRBJ2-5
AGTGDKETQY
>TRBV1|TRBJ1-5
TSSQADSSTSNQPQH
>TRBV3-1/TRBV3-2|TRBJ2-1
ASSPHVGTSGRNNEQF
>TRBV6-1|TRBJ2-4
ASRGQGDNIQY
>TRBV3-1/TRBV3-2|TRBJ1-1
ASSQTGTTTF
>TRBV5-6|TRBJ2-3
ASSLGLAGGPTDTQY
>TRBV21-1|TRBJ2-7
ATPSGASYEQY
>TRBV5-1|TRBJ2-2
ASSTPGQGPGELF
>TRBV6-1|TRBJ1-2
ASSEVRDYYGYT